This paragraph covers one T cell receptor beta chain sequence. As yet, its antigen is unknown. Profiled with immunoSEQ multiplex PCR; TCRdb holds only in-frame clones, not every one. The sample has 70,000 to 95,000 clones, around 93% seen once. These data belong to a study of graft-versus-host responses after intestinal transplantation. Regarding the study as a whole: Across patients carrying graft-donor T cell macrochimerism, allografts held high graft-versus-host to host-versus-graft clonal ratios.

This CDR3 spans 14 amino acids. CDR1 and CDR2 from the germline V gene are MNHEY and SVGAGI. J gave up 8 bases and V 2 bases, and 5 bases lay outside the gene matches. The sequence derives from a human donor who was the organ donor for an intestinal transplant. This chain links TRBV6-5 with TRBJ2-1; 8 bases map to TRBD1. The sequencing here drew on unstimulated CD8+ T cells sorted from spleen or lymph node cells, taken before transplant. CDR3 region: CASSYTDRGHEQFF. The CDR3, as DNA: TGTGCCAGCAGTTACACCGACAGGGGCCATGAGCAGTTCTTC.